This T cell receptor (beta chain) is drawn from a study of T-cell memory formation after mild COVID-19. One entry per CDR3 protein, called by TCRdb with MiXCR from the 5' RACE reads. The sample holds 300,000 to 400,000 distinct CDR3 sequences, 10% to 15% seen once. The clonotype comes from a man aged 18 to 30 who had mild COVID-19 (a few samples of this study predate the infection). Cell type and time point are not known. The sequenced sample was PBMCs or a T cell subset sorted from them (not recorded which).

The CDR3 spells CASTWGTRGSTDTQYF. DNA of the CDR3: TGTGCCAGCACCTGGGGTACGCGGGGGAGCACAGATACGCAGTATTTT. The J gene is TRBJ2-3, the V gene TRBV7-9; 7 bases align to TRBD2. V shed 7 bases and J 0 bases; nucleotides not matched to a gene: 10. The CDR3 spans 16 residues. CDR1 is SEHNR and CDR2 is FQNEAQ in the germline V gene (reference sequence).